This T cell receptor (beta chain) was captured by sequencing in a study of CD8+ T cells in alopecia areata. Broader study findings: Association of baseline CD8+ expansion with response is uncertain owing to one nonresponder. Lesional scalp, especially alopecia totalis/universalis, showed higher clonality than normal scalp. Mouse data revealed clearer TCR sharing than patient data did, a gap possibly tied to HLA.

Extracted RNA was reverse transcribed, and the resulting cDNA served as sequencing template. Sequencing used immunoSEQ multiplex PCR; TCRdb keeps in-frame clones, though not all of them. The sample gives about 6,900 clones, 65% to 75% of which show up once; more than 15% is in the top ten. Treatment in this sample: oral pan-JAK inhibitor, 5-10 mg twice daily. Samples from alopecia areata patients were lesional scalp punch biopsies and peripheral blood. This clone was counted between two and nine times. Its antigen is unidentified. The junction and the germline gene differ at one end; a read error may be behind it. The CDR3 totals 13 residues. Germline V gene lookup returns CDR1 SSHAT and CDR2 FNYEAQ (reference sequence).

The clonotype comes from a human donor with alopecia areata. The V gene is TRBV7-7, the J gene TRBJ2-5, with D unresolved. Specimen: skin, collected at week 4, from a patient treated with tofacitinib. CDR3 sequence reads: CASSLNFQETQYF. The CDR3 DNA reads as TGTGCTAGCAGCTTAAACTTTCAAGAGACCCAGTACTTC.